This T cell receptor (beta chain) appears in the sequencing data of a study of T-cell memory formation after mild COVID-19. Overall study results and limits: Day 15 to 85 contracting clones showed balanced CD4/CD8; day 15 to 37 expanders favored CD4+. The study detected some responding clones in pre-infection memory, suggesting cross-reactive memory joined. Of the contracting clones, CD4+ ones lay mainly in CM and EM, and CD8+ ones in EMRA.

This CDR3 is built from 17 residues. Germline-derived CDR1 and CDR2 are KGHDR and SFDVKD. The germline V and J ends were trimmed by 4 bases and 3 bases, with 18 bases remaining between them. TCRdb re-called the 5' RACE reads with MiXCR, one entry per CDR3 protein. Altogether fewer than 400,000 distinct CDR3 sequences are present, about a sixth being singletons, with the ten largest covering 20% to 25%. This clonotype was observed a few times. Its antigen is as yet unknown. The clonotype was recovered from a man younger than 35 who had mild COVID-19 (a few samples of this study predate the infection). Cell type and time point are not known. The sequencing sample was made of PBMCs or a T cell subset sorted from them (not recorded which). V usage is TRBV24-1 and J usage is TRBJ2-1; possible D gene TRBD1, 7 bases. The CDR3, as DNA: TGTGCCACCAGTGACGCCAGACAGGGACTTTACTACAATGAGCAGTTCTTC. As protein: CATSDARQGLYYNEQFF.